This record covers a single T cell receptor beta chain. What it recognizes is unknown. The authors generated TCR beta cDNA through 5'RACE template switching with UMIs. One entry per CDR3 protein, without DNA, is what TCRdb gives after re-calling the 5' RACE reads. Reported are about 550,000 distinct CDR3 sequences; the ten largest clones contain less than 4.5%. This sample is drawn from a study of T cells expressing NK-cell markers. The CDR3 has 12 residues. Germline assignment: CDR1 SGHRS and CDR2 YFSETQ. Study results and caveats: Among several donors, these clonotypes also ranked first in the CD3+CD56-NKG2C+ fraction. Questions lingered over whether expanded NKG2C+ T cell clones were HCMV-specific.

The V call is TRBV5-1, the J call TRBJ2-1; without DNA, the TCRdb call of TRBD1 cannot be checked. The clonotype comes from a man between 18 and 35 years old in good health. Input material: blood T cells: a sorted CD56 or NKG2C T cell subset, CD4+ or CD8+ T cells, or bulk PBMC T cells (not recorded which). CDR3 loop: CASSPSGVAQFF.